The following is a T cell receptor (beta chain) sequence with its context. This entry belongs to a study of blood T cell repertoires in COVID-19. Study background: There were acute and convalescent COVID-19 samples, and they came from the United States, Italy and Spain. In each case, the material was cDNA or gDNA derived from T cells, B-cell-depleted T cells, or PBMCs.

The V end was cut by 4 bases, the J end by 11 bases, with 15 bases between. The germline V gene encodes CDR1 SGHRS and CDR2 YFSETQ. This CDR3 spans 13 amino acids. As processed by the authors: Nucleated cell counts were estimated from reference gene primer amplification. Method: immunoSEQ multiplex PCR; TCRdb's copy keeps in-frame clones and lacks some. V and J calls and clone size are those listed in that table; D and trimming were worked out from the DNA. This table holds approximately 220,000 clones, 85% to 90% found once. This TCR derives from a man aged 45-65 years with acute or convalescent COVID-19. Sequencing used peripheral blood. The chain recombines TRBV5-1 with TRBJ1-4; unclear D gene. CDR3 loop: CASSPNPEVKLFF. CDR3 DNA sequence: TGCGCCAGCAGCCCCAACCCAGAGGTGAAACTGTTTTTT.